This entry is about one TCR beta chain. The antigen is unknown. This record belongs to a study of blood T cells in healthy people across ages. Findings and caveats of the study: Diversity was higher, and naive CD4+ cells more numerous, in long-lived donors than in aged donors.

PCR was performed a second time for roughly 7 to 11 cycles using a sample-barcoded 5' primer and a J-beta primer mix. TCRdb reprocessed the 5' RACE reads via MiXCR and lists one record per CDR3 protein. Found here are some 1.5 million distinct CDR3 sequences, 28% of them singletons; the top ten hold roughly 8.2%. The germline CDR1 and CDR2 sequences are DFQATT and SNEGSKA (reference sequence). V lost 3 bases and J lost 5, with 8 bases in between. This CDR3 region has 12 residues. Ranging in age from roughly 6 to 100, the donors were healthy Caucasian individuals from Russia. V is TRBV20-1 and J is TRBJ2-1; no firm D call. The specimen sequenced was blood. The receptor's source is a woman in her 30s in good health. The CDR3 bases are TGCAGTGCTAGTAGCCGTCACAATGAGCAGTTCTTC. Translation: CSASSRHNEQFF.